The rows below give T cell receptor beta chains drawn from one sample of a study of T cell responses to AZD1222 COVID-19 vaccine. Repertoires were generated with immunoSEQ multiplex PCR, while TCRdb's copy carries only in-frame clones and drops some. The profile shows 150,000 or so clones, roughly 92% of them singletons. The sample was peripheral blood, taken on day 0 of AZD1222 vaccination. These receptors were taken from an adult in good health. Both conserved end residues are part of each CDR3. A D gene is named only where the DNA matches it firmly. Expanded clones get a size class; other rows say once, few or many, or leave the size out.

CASSRDRNPGGYTF	TGCGCCAGCAGCCGCGACCGGAACCCGGGAGGCTACACCTTC	-	-	TRBV4-1	TRBJ1-2
CASSYSTGLSGNTIYF	TGTGCCAGCAGTTACTCGACAGGCCTCTCTGGAAACACCATATATTTT	-	-	TRBV6-5	TRBJ1-3
CASSIGAGYADTQYF	TGTGCCAGTAGTATTGGAGCGGGGTATGCAGATACGCAGTATTTT	TRBD2	-	TRBV19	TRBJ2-3
CASSYQTGDEQYF	TGTGCCAGCAGTTACCAGACAGGGGACGAGCAGTACTTC	TRBD1	-	TRBV6-5	TRBJ2-7
CASSSERGLYEQYF	TGTGCCAGCAGCTCCGAGAGGGGGCTATACGAGCAGTACTTC	TRBD1	-	TRBV11-2	TRBJ2-7
CASSLDQGTQETQYF	TGTGCCAGCAGCTTGGACCAGGGGACCCAAGAGACCCAGTACTTC	-	-	TRBV5-8	TRBJ2-5
CAARGRTLTRRNTEAFF	TGTGCCGCAAGGGGAAGGACCCTCACCCGGCGGAACACTGAAGCTTTCTTT	-	-	TRBV28	TRBJ1-1
CASSHVKEYNEQFF	TGTGCCAGCAGCCACGTCAAGGAATACAATGAGCAGTTCTTC	-	-	TRBV3-1/TRBV3-2	TRBJ2-1
CATSDQGQATYEQYF	TGTGCCACCAGTGACCAGGGACAGGCAACCTACGAGCAGTACTTC	TRBD1	-	TRBV24-1	TRBJ2-7
CASSMGGTEAFF	TGTGCCAGCAGCATGGGTGGGACTGAAGCTTTCTTT	-	-	TRBV3-1/TRBV3-2	TRBJ1-1
CSGLRQPGETQYF	TGCAGCGGCCTAAGACAGCCCGGGGAGACCCAGTACTTC	-	-	TRBV29-1	TRBJ2-5
CASSFPEQGIGSYNEQFF	TGTGCCAGCAGCTTCCCGGAACAAGGCATCGGCTCCTACAATGAGCAGTTCTTC	-	-	TRBV5-4	TRBJ2-1
CASSYSVQYNEQFF	TGTGCCAGCAGTTACTCGGTACAGTACAATGAGCAGTTCTTC	-	-	TRBV6-5	TRBJ2-1
CASTSTGGSNVLTF	TGTGCCAGCACCTCGACAGGGGGATCCAACGTCCTGACTTTC	TRBD1	-	TRBV6-4	TRBJ2-6
CASSLLGQANNEQFF	TGTGCCAGCAGTTTATTGGGACAGGCTAACAATGAGCAGTTCTTC	TRBD1	-	TRBV27	TRBJ2-1
CASSQHGDGRTDTQYF	TGCGCCAGCAGCCAGCACGGGGACGGGAGGACAGATACGCAGTATTTT	TRBD2	-	TRBV4-1	TRBJ2-3
CASRPIGTGRDTEAFF	TGTGCCAGCAGGCCCATAGGAACGGGGAGGGACACTGAAGCTTTCTTT	-	-	TRBV11-2	TRBJ1-1
CASSQSTSGREEQYF	TGTGCCAGCAGCCAATCAACTAGCGGGAGGGAGGAGCAGTACTTC	TRBD2	-	TRBV3-1/TRBV3-2	TRBJ2-7
CASSASIAGSIDTQYF	TGTGCCAGTAGTGCCAGCATAGCGGGAAGCATAGATACGCAGTATTTT	TRBD2	-	TRBV19	TRBJ2-3
CASSFVFSETQYF	TGTGCCAGCAGTTTCGTGTTCTCTGAGACCCAGTACTTC	-	-	TRBV27	TRBJ2-5
CASSPARDRANSPLHF	TGCGCCAGCAGCCCAGCCCGGGACAGGGCTAATTCACCCCTCCACTTT	TRBD1	-	TRBV5-1	TRBJ1-6
CASSFNPGAGTDTQYF	TGTGCCAGCAGCTTTAATCCGGGGGCAGGCACAGATACGCAGTATTTT	-	-	TRBV7-9	TRBJ2-3
CASSLGQGGQETQYF	TGTGCCAGCAGTTTAGGACAGGGAGGGCAAGAGACCCAGTACTTC	-	-	TRBV28	TRBJ2-5
CASSQGQQVNTEAFF	TGCGCCAGCAGCCAAGGACAGCAAGTGAACACTGAAGCTTTCTTT	-	-	TRBV4-1	TRBJ1-1
CARSLPDRERSTEAFF	TGTGCCAGAAGCCTACCAGACAGGGAACGGAGCACTGAAGCTTTCTTT	TRBD1	-	TRBV5-3	TRBJ1-1
CASSPQRGAYNSPLHF	TGTGCCAGCAGCCCTCAGAGAGGGGCTTATAATTCACCCCTCCACTTT	-	-	TRBV9	TRBJ1-6
CASSRDFNQPQHF	TGTGCCAGCAGTAGGGACTTCAATCAGCCCCAGCATTTT	-	-	TRBV2	TRBJ1-5
CASSPSSGIAFF	TGTGCCAGCAGCCCCTCGTCAGGGATCGCTTTCTTT	-	-	TRBV7-2	TRBJ1-1
CASSLGSGGVAQYF	TGTGCCAGCAGCTTGGGTTCCGGCGGAGTAGCGCAGTATTTT	-	-	TRBV7-9	TRBJ2-3
CASSFTSNEQFF	TGTGCCAGCAGTTTCACGAGCAATGAGCAGTTCTTC	-	-	TRBV6-6	TRBJ2-1
CATSRTSGSNEQFF	TGTGCCACCAGCAGGACTAGCGGCTCTAATGAGCAGTTCTTC	TRBD2	-	TRBV15	TRBJ2-1
CASSVDPFGPATRNTIYF	TGTGCCAGCAGCGTAGATCCCTTCGGTCCGGCTACCCGGAACACCATATATTTT	-	-	TRBV9	TRBJ1-3
CASSGTGTSGSNEQFF	TGCGCCAGCAGCGGAACCGGGACTAGCGGGAGTAATGAGCAGTTCTTC	TRBD2	-	TRBV5-1	TRBJ2-1
CASSPGVGSPLHF	TGTGCCAGCAGCCCAGGGGTCGGATCACCCCTCCACTTT	-	-	TRBV25-1	TRBJ1-6
CASSPRVSYEQYF	TGTGCCAGCAGCCCTCGGGTTTCCTACGAGCAGTACTTC	-	-	TRBV7-2	TRBJ2-7
CASSWTSAGGSYEQYF	TGTGCCAGCAGCTGGACTAGCGCGGGGGGCTCCTACGAGCAGTACTTC	TRBD2	-	TRBV13	TRBJ2-7
CASSLQQGEEAFF	TGTGCCAGCAGCTTACAACAGGGGGAAGAAGCTTTCTTT	TRBD1	once	TRBV7-2	TRBJ1-1
CASSEGGGGNTEAFF	TGTGCCAGCAGTGAAGGGGGCGGTGGGAACACTGAAGCTTTCTTT	-	few	TRBV6-1	TRBJ1-1
CASSPLTSLSSYEQYF	TGTGCCAGCAGTCCGTTAACTAGCCTGAGCTCCTACGAGCAGTACTTC	-	-	TRBV27	TRBJ2-7
CASSRAPSDPRDEQFF	TGTGCCAGCAGCCGGGCCCCTAGCGATCCTAGGGATGAGCAGTTCTTC	-	-	TRBV5-4	TRBJ2-1
CASSFRGQGNSPLHF	TGTGCCAGCAGTTTTCGGGGACAGGGAAATTCACCCCTCCACTTT	TRBD1	-	TRBV28	TRBJ1-6